This paragraph covers one TCR beta chain sequence. Its antigen remains unknown. With a much larger clone just one base away, this may be a read error. The data derive from a study of T cells in Graves' hyperthyroidism and ophthalmopathy. Criteria for exclusion of patients were uncontrolled infection, other autoimmune disease, pregnancy or lactation. Amplification targeted TCR beta CDR3 regions from RNA transcripts. The HTBI primer set served for first-round RT-PCR of the TCR CDR3. TCRdb passed the multiplex PCR reads through MiXCR, listing each CDR3 protein once. The sample lists roughly 570,000 distinct CDR3 sequences, around 46% occurring once. Study-wide findings and caveats: Researchers found most expanded thyroid clonotypes above 0.001 in blood as well. A model of 13 V-J features distinguished ophthalmopathy from stable hyperthyroidism.

The CDR3 has 15 amino acids. This receptor was taken from a woman aged 18 to 35 with Graves' hyperthyroidism. The genes are TRBV12-3 or TRBV12-4 and TRBJ1-1, with a weak D call TRBD1 (6 bases). Material: peripheral blood or thyroid tissue (not recorded which). For the CDR3, the DNA is TGTGTCAGCAGCCGTACAGGGTCCTTGAACACTGAAGCTTTCTTT. Translated: CVSSRTGSLNTEAFF.